This TCR beta chain was sequenced during a study of shared clonotypes between healthy human individuals. This clone was counted between two and nine times. Its antigen is undetermined. The V end was cut by 5 bases, the J end by 8 bases, with 9 bases between. Germline V gene data show CDR1 as SNHLY and CDR2 as FYNNEI. CDR3 length: 11 amino acids. TCRdb keeps only in-frame clones here, not all; method: immunoSEQ multiplex PCR. Of roughly 500,000 clones in the sample, about 95% were seen once. The study, taken as a whole, reports: Non-shared clonotypes showed lower generation probabilities than clonotypes common to all four donors.

The source is a woman aged 30 to 39 in good health. The sequencing sample was made of naive CD4+ T cells sorted from blood. Subset: CD45RA+ positively selected. V gene TRBV2 combines with J gene TRBJ1-2; D call uncertain. The CDR3 bases are TGTGCCAGCAGTTCCAGGACGGGCTACACCTTC. As protein: CASSSRTGYTF. The whole variable domain, filled in from reference TRBV2 and TRBJ1-2, reads EPEVTQTPSHQVTQMGQEVILRCVPISNHLYFYWYRQILGQKVEFLVSFYNNEISEKSEIFDDQFSVERPDGSNFTLKIRSTKLEDSAMYFCASSSRTGYTFGSGTRLTVV.